This entry lists 9 T cell receptor beta chains sequenced from one sample in a study of response to subunit inactivated influenza vaccine (dated by TCRdb to 2016 to 2019). Receptors were amplified or captured by RT-PCR. Sequencing was performed on an Illumina HiSeq 2500. TCRdb redid the processing of the public reads, applying fastp at Q25 and MiXCR, and retained in-frame beta chains. Identical CDR3 proteins give one entry, which carries the most common genes and DNA. The sample table lists 450,000 to 600,000 distinct CDR3 sequences, less than 10% of them with a count of one. Jointly, the top ten make up 10% to 15% of the sample. The sample in question was PBMCs from blood, obtained about 24 months after vaccination. These receptor sequences come from a man between 45 and 75 years old who received an inactivated influenza vaccine. Donor details come from another sample of the same person, matched by shared clones.

This chain connects TRBV5-5 to TRBJ2-5; D perhaps matches TRBD1 (5 bases). This CDR3 has 14 amino acids. Germline loops: CDR1 SGHKS, CDR2 YYEKEE (reference sequence). V was shortened by 4 bases and J by 2 bases, with 12 bases between the two germline ends. Written as DNA, the CDR3 is TGTGCCAGCAGCCCTACATCAGGGCAAGAGACCCAGTACTTC. This encodes CASSPTSGQETQYF.

The chain recombines TRBV4-2 with TRBJ2-1, with TRBD1 matching over 9 bases. The ends lost 3 bases at V and 0 bases at J; junction bases unmatched: 3. Germline lookup yields CDR1 LGHNA and CDR2 YNFKEQ. CDR3 length: 16 amino acids. DNA of the CDR3: TGTGCCAGCAGCCAGAGGGACAGGGACTCCTACAATGAGCAGTTCTTC. Translating gives CASSQRDRDSYNEQFF.

This clonotype has a count of ten or more. This rearrangement joins TRBV20-1 to TRBJ2-5; 7 nucleotides align to TRBD2. Per germline, CDR1 DFQATT and CDR2 SNEGSKA (reference sequence). The V segment lost 6 bases and the J segment 5 bases; nucleotides outside the gene matches: 12. The CDR3 totals 14 residues. The CDR3 DNA follows: TGCAGTGCCGCTCGGGGGGACCTTCGGGAGACCCAGTACTTC. The encoded protein is CSAARGDLRETQYF.

This clonotype was seen ten or more times. The chain is built from TRBV4-3 and TRBJ2-2; D may be TRBD1 (6 bases). Germline CDR1 reads LGHNA; CDR2 reads YSLEER. Trimming pared 0 bases from V and 5 bases from J, leaving 16 bases between. The CDR3 is 17 residues long. CDR3 sequence reads: CASSQDTGRGRTGELFF. The CDR3 DNA sequence: TGCGCCAGCAGCCAAGATACGGGCAGGGGAAGGACCGGGGAGCTGTTTTTT.

J is TRBJ1-4 and V is TRBV28; D is unclear. CDR1 and CDR2 (germline): MDHEN, SYDVKM. Trimming shortened V by 6 bases and J by 3 bases, and 8 bases separated the two germline ends. The CDR3 covers 13 residues. CDR3 coding DNA: TGTGCCAGCAGACCTTTGCCTAATGAAAAACTGTTTTTT. Protein: CASRPLPNEKLFF. Supplemented by reference TRBV28 and TRBJ1-4, the full variable domain reads DVKVTQSSRYLVKRTGEKVFLECVQDMDHENMFWYRQDPGLGLRLIYFSYDVKMKEKGDIPEGYSVSREKKERFSLILESASTNQTSMYLCASRPLPNEKLFFGSGTQLSVL.

CDR3 residues: CASSLGRTSGRGETQYF. In DNA, the CDR3 is TGTGCCAGCAGCTTAGGAAGGACTAGCGGGCGGGGAGAGACCCAGTACTTC. The V and J genes are TRBV7-7 and TRBJ2-5, with TRBD2 identical over 11 bases. CDR3 length: 17 amino acids. Trimming took 1 base from V and 4 from J; bases not matched to a gene: 8. CDR1 and CDR2 from the germline V gene are SSHAT and FNYEAQ (reference sequence). Full variable domain (rest looked up from reference TRBV7-7 and TRBJ2-5): GAGVSQSPRYKVTKRGQDVTLRCDPISSHATLYWYQQALGQGPEFLTYFNYEAQPDKSGLPSDRFSAERPEGSISTLTIQRTEQRDSAMYRCASSLGRTSGRGETQYFGPGTRLLVL.

This clonotype was counted a few times. The rearrangement joins TRBV7-9 to TRBJ1-2, with a weak D call TRBD1 (6 bases). Trimming took 3 bases from V and 8 from J, leaving 16 bases between them. The CDR3 loop spans 14 amino acids. Germline CDR1 and CDR2: SEHNR and FQNEAQ (reference sequence). The CDR3, as DNA: TGTGCCAGCAGCTTGGGGGGGACAACCTTCGGCTACACCTTC. It is translated as CASSLGGTTFGYTF.

This clonotype was seen a handful of times. The chain carries TRBV7-2 and TRBJ2-7, with 13 bases identical to TRBD2. The CDR3 runs 15 residues. The germline gives CDR1 SGHTA, CDR2 FQGNSA. The V and J ends lost 5 bases and 8 bases, in that order; junction bases with no gene match: 9. Written as DNA, the CDR3 is TGTGCCAGCAGCAAATCCGGGACTAGCGGGGTAAAGCAGTACTTC. Protein sequence: CASSKSGTSGVKQYF.

This clonotype appeared many times. The genes are TRBV9 and TRBJ2-7; a possible D gene is TRBD1 (6 bases). Germline CDR1 and CDR2: SGDLS and YYNGEE. CDR3 length equals 15 residues. V lost 4 bases to trimming and J lost 5 bases, with 19 bases between them. CDR3 region: CASSPRQAPNDEQYF. The DNA of the CDR3 is TGTGCCAGCAGCCCACGACAGGCCCCAAACGACGAGCAGTACTTC.